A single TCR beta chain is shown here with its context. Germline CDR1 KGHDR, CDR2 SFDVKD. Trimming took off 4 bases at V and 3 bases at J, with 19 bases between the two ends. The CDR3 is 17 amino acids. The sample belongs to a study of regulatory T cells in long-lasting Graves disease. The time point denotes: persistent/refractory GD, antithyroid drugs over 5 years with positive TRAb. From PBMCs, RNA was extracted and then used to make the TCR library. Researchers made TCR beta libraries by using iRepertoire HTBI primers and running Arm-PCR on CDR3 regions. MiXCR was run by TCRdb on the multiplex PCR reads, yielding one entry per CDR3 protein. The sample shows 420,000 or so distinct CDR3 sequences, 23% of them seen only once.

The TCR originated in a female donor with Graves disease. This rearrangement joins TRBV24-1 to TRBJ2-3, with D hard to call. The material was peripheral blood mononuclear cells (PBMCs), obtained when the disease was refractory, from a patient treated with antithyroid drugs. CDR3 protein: CATSDPRRAPGTDTQYF. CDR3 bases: TGTGCCACCAGTGACCCACGAAGGGCCCCCGGAACAGATACGCAGTATTTT.